Below are 18 T cell receptor beta chains sequenced from a single sample in a study of EBV T-cell therapy then PD-1 blockade in nasopharyngeal carcinoma. Some clones are missing from TCRdb's copy, which holds only in-frame ones; the method was immunoSEQ multiplex PCR. The sample includes tens of thousands of clones, 82% of them seen just once. These receptors lack a known antigen. Sample treatment: AdE1-LMPpoly-expanded autologous EBV-specific T-cell therapy followed by anti-PD-1 nivolumab. This material consisted of CD8+ T cells from blood, taken at day -245 from a patient whose treatment included autologous EBV-specific T cells and nivolumab. The source of these receptors is a man between 35 and 55 years old with nasopharyngeal carcinoma.

This clone was detected once. The J gene is TRBJ1-1, the V gene TRBV6-4, with a weak D call TRBD1 (5 bases). CDR1 is MRHNA and CDR2 is SNTAGT in the germline V gene. The CDR3 spans 15 residues. Trimming shortened V by 6 bases and J by 6 bases, and 20 bases separated the two germline ends. The CDR3 coding sequence is TGTGCCAGCAGACTCGATGGGGGAGAAGGGGCTGAAGCTTTCTTT. It specifies CASRLDGGEGAEAFF.

This sequence joins TRBV5-6 and TRBJ1-2; perhaps TRBD1 as D (6 bases). The length of the CDR3 is 14 residues. V shed 2 bases and J shed 3 bases, with 11 bases lying between them. Germline CDR1 is SGHDT and CDR2 is YYEEEE. The CDR3 loop is CASSFTQGHYGYTF. DNA of the CDR3: TGTGCCAGCAGCTTTACTCAGGGGCACTATGGCTACACCTTC.

This chain's CDR3 is CASSLTGISYGYTF. The CDR3 DNA follows: TGTGCCAGCAGTTTGACAGGGATATCTTATGGCTACACCTTC. The chain is built from TRBV27 and TRBJ1-2, with TRBD1 matching over 7 bases. Germline V gene sequence: CDR1 MNHEY, CDR2 SMNVEV (reference sequence). J was trimmed by 5 bases and V by 3 bases; bases with no gene match: 6. This CDR3 is 14 amino acids long.

V is TRBV6-1 and J is TRBJ2-7; no clear D gene. V shed 0 bases and J shed 2 bases, with 20 bases lying between them. Germline CDR1 reads MNHNS; CDR2 reads SASEGT. The CDR3 spans 18 residues. The CDR3 DNA follows: TGTGCCAGCAGTGAAGCGCGGTCGAGCTTCGGCAGGACCTACGAGCAGTACTTC. This gives the protein CASSEARSSFGRTYEQYF.

This sequence joins TRBV28 and TRBJ1-2; perhaps TRBD1 as D (6 bases). Germline lookup yields CDR1 MDHEN and CDR2 SYDVKM. Between the trimmed V and J ends, which lost 1 base and 6 bases, there was a span of 15 bases. CDR3 length equals 15 residues. The chain's CDR3 is CASSLFSGTRHGYTF. DNA for the CDR3: TGTGCCAGCAGTTTATTCTCCGGGACACGCCATGGCTACACCTTC.

CDR3 nucleotide sequence: TGTGCCAGCAGCCCCTTAGGGAACACTGAAGCTTTCTTT. Its protein product is CASSPLGNTEAFF. The V call is TRBV12-3 or TRBV12-4, the J call TRBJ1-1; D call uncertain. CDR3 length: 13 amino acids. The V gene lost 6 bases and the J gene lost 1 base, with 9 bases spanning the gap.

V usage is TRBV7-7 and J usage is TRBJ2-1, with 8 bases lining up with TRBD2. Germline loops: CDR1 SSHAT, CDR2 FNYEAQ (reference sequence). The CDR3 extends over 16 amino acids. Trimming removed 4 bases from V and 0 bases from J; junction bases left unmatched: 5. DNA for the CDR3: TGTGCCAGCAGCTCGGGCGGGGGGCCCTCCTACAATGAGCAGTTCTTC. Residues: CASSSGGGPSYNEQFF. Looking up the rest from reference TRBV7-7 and TRBJ2-1 gives the full variable domain: GAGVSQSPRYKVTKRGQDVTLRCDPISSHATLYWYQQALGQGPEFLTYFNYEAQPDKSGLPSDRFSAERPEGSISTLTIQRTEQRDSAMYRCASSSGGGPSYNEQFFGPGTRLTVL.

The rearrangement joins TRBV6-4 to TRBJ2-1; 10 positions match TRBD1. V was pared by 6 bases and J by 8 bases, with 10 bases of the junction left unmatched. CDR3 length: 15 amino acids. Germline-derived CDR1 and CDR2 are MRHNA and SNTAGT. CDR3 in DNA: TGTGCCAGCAGACCCGGGACAGGGGAAGGGGATGAGCAGTTCTTC. Protein product: CASRPGTGEGDEQFF.

The V and J genes are TRBV7-8 and TRBJ2-2, with TRBD1 matching over 7 bases. Trimming at V came to 3 bases and at J to 3 bases, leaving 10 bases not matched to a gene. There are 17 residues in the CDR3. CDR1 SGHVS and CDR2 FQNEAQ come from the germline V gene. CDR3 nucleotides: TGTGCCAGCAGCTTCCCGGGACAGCAACCCGACACCGGGGAGCTGTTTTTT. This sequence encodes CASSFPGQQPDTGELFF.

CDR3 amino acids: CASSINPYDRANYGYTF. Here the CDR3 DNA reads TGTGCCAGCAGTATCAACCCCTATGACAGGGCGAACTATGGCTACACCTTC. The chain recombines TRBV6-2 or TRBV6-3 with TRBJ1-2, with 7 bases matching TRBD1. J gave up 2 bases and V 5 bases, and 14 bases lay outside the gene matches. The germline gives CDR1 MNHEY, CDR2 SVGEGT. The length of the CDR3 is 17 residues.

This chain uses TRBV10-3 with TRBJ1-2; D might be TRBD1 (5 bases). The CDR3 extends over 16 amino acids. V lost 2 bases to trimming and J lost 0 bases, with 13 bases between them. CDR1 ENHRY and CDR2 SYGVKD come from the germline V gene. In DNA form, the CDR3 reads TGTGCCATCAGTGAGAAAAGTGACAGCACTAACTATGGCTACACCTTC. Its translation is CAISEKSDSTNYGYTF.

V and J are TRBV4-1 and TRBJ1-5; the match to TRBD1 covers 9 bases. CDR1 and CDR2 (germline): MGHRA, YSYEKL. Unmatched junction bases numbered 7, after V lost 1 base and J lost 3 bases. The CDR3 runs 17 residues. CDR3 protein: CASSQGGQGINNQPQHF. The CDR3 nucleotides are TGCGCCAGCAGCCAAGGAGGACAGGGGATTAACAATCAGCCCCAGCATTTT.

The J gene is TRBJ2-3, the V gene TRBV7-8; D uncertain. Germline V lookup: CDR1 SGHVS, CDR2 FQNEAQ. With 5 bases removed from V and 2 bases from J, the gap between germline ends came to 11 bases. CDR3 size: 14 residues. CDR3 sequence (DNA): TGTGCCAGCAGCCCCCCCGGCCCCACAGATACGCAGTATTTT. It is translated as CASSPPGPTDTQYF.

The chain couples TRBV23-1 to TRBJ2-1; D may be TRBD1 (6 bases). TRBV23-1 is annotated as an ORF whose role is uncertain. The V gene lost 5 bases and the J gene lost 4 bases, with 21 bases spanning the gap. This CDR3 has 17 residues. The CDR3 reads CASSRGRGKGRYNEQFF. In nucleotides, the CDR3 is TGCGCCAGCAGTAGGGGCAGGGGCAAGGGAAGGTACAATGAGCAGTTCTTC.

The CDR3, as DNA: TGCAGCGTTGTAGCTCGCTCAGATCCTTTGCAGTATAAGGGCCAAAACATTCAGTACTTC. Its translation: CSVVARSDPLQYKGQNIQYF. The chain has TRBV29-1 and TRBJ2-4; D unresolved. The ends were cut back, 4 bases at V and 5 bases at J, with 33 bases in the middle. Germline V gene lookup returns CDR1 SQVTM and CDR2 ANQGSEA. CDR3 size: 20 residues.

This rearrangement joins TRBV6-4 to TRBJ2-1; a possible D gene is TRBD2 (6 bases). Trimming left V 3 bases short and J 4 bases short, with 10 bases between. Germline CDR1 and CDR2: MRHNA and SNTAGT. The CDR3 runs to 14 residues. In DNA, the CDR3 is TGTGCCAGCAGTGAGGGCGGGGATTACAATGAGCAGTTCTTC. It specifies CASSEGGDYNEQFF.

The chain employs TRBV9 and TRBJ2-7; D is possibly TRBD1 (5 bases). Per germline, CDR1 SGDLS and CDR2 YYNGEE. This CDR3 region has 15 residues. V lost 4 bases, J lost 0 bases, and 14 bases lay in between. The DNA of the CDR3 is TGTGCCAGCAGCCCTTCGGGCAGGGTCTCCTACGAGCAGTACTTC. As protein: CASSPSGRVSYEQYF.

Comment on this clone: One base away lies a much larger clone, so this may be a sequencing read error. The chain uses TRBV5-4 and TRBJ2-7; 9 bases are a match to TRBD2. The CDR3 is 15 residues long. In germline, CDR1 is SGHNT, CDR2 YYREEE (reference sequence). The V gene end was trimmed by 4 bases and the J gene end by 7 bases; junction bases not matched to a gene: 12. The CDR3 bases are TGTGCCAGCAGCGCGGGGGAAGCGGGGGGATGGGAGCAGTACTTC. It codes for CASSAGEAGGWEQYF.